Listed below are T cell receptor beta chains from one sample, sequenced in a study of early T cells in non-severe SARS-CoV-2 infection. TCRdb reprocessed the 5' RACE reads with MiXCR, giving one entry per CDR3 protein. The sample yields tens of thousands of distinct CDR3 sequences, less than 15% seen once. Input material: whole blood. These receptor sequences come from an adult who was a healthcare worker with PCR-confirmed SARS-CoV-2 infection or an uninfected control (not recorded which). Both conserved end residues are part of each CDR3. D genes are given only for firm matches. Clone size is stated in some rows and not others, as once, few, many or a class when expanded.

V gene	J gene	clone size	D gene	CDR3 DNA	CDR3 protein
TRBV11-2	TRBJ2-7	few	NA	TGTGCCAGCAGCTTAGGGGGCGGCAGGGTGCCCTACGAGCAGTACTTC	CASSLGGGRVPYEQYF
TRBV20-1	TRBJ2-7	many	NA	TGCAGTGCTGAGACAGCAGAGGGGTACGAGCAGTACTTC	CSAETAEGYEQYF
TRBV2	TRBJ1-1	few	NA	TGTGCCAGCTCCCCTGAAGCTTTCTTT	CASSPEAFF
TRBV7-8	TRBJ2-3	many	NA	TGTGCCAGCAGCTTAGACCTTAGCAGGCCCCCAAAGAAGGATTTT	CASSLDLSRPPKKDF
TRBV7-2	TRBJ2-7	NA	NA	TGTGCCAGCAGCCCGGGGTTGGGCCCCTACGAGCAGTACTTC	CASSPGLGPYEQYF
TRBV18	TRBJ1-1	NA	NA	TGTGCCAGCTCACCCCAGGACAGTATCGTCTTT	CASSPQDSIVF
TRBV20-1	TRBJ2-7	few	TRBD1	TGCAGTGCTAGACGGACAGGGACCTACGAGCAGTACTTC	CSARRTGTYEQYF
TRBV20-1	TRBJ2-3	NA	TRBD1	TGCAGTGCTAGAGATGCAGGGGGAGGCACAGATACGCAGTATTTT	CSARDAGGGTDTQYF
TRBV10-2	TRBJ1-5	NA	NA	TGCGCCAGCAGTGACAATGCGGGGGATGGTCAGCCCCAGCATTTT	CASSDNAGDGQPQHF
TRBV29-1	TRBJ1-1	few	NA	TGCAGCGCAGGGTCAAGGACTGAAGCTTTCTTT	CSAGSRTEAFF
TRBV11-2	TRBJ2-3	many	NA	TGTGCCAGCAGCTTATGGTCCACAGATACGCAGTATTTT	CASSLWSTDTQYF
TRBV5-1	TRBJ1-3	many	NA	TGCGCCAGCAGCGGCGGGACGACCTCTGGAAACACCATATATTTT	CASSGGTTSGNTIYF
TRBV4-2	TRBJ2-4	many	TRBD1	TGTGCCAGCAGCCAAGCGGGGACAGAAAACATTCAGTACTTC	CASSQAGTENIQYF
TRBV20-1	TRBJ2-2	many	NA	TGCAGTGCCCTGGTTGGACGTAACACCGGGGAGCTGTTTTTT	CSALVGRNTGELFF
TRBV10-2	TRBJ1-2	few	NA	TGCGCCAGCAGCACTAACTATGGCTACACCTTC	CASSTNYGYTF
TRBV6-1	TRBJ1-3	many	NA	TGTGCCAGCAGTGAAGGCCAGGTTGGAAACACCATATATTTT	CASSEGQVGNTIYF
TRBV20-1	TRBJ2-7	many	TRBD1	TGCAGTGCTGGTAGTACAGGGGTCTACGAGCAGTACTTC	CSAGSTGVYEQYF
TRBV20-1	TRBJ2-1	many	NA	TGCAGTGCTAGAGATCAAGAGGGTACCCTCTACAATGAGCAGTTCTTC	CSARDQEGTLYNEQFF
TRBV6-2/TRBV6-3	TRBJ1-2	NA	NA	TGTGCCAGCAGTTACGGCAGGGGAGATGGCTACACCTTC	CASSYGRGDGYTF
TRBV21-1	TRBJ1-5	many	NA	TGTGCCAGCAGTATCACCCGGGGCCCCCATAGGGCCCAGCATTTT	CASSITRGPHRAQHF